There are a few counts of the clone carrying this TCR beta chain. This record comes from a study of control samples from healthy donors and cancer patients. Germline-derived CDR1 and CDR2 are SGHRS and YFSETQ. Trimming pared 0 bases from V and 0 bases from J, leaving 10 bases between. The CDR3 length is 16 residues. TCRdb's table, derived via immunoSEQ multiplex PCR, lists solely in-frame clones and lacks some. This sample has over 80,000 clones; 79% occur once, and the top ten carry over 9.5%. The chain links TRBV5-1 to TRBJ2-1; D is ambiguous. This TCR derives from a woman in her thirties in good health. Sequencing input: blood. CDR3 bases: TGCGCCAGCAGCTTGGGACTCTCCAGCTCCTACAATGAGCAGTTCTTC. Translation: CASSLGLSSSYNEQFF.